Presented here are 29 T cell receptor beta chains from one specimen sequenced in a study of blood T cell repertoires in COVID-19. The repertoire was sequenced with immunoSEQ multiplex PCR; TCRdb's copy has only in-frame clones and lacks some. There are approximately 180,000 clones in the sample; roughly 87% occur only once, and over 0.95% lies in the top ten. Input material: PBMCs or T cells enriched from blood (not recorded which). The origin of the receptors is a human donor with acute COVID-19. The donor label of this sample is uncertain.

The chain joins TRBV5-1 to TRBJ1-1, with a weak D call TRBD1 (6 bases). This CDR3 region has 14 residues. V dropped 3 bases and J dropped 6 bases, with 15 bases sitting between them. Germline V gives CDR1 SGHRS, CDR2 YFSETQ. The CDR3 DNA follows: TGCGCCAGCAGCTCCTTTACCACAGGGTCTGAAGCTTTCTTT. Translating gives CASSSFTTGSEAFF.

The chain is built from TRBV6-5 and TRBJ1-2; possible D gene TRBD1, 6 bases. Per germline, CDR1 MNHEY and CDR2 SVGAGI. This CDR3 has 14 amino acids. V was shortened by 8 bases and J by 2 bases, with 15 bases between the two germline ends. CDR3 loop: CASVATGRNYGYTF. The CDR3 nucleotides are TGTGCCAGCGTTGCGACAGGCAGAAACTATGGCTACACCTTC.

The rearrangement uses TRBV19 and TRBJ2-7; perhaps TRBD1 as D (5 bases). CDR1 and CDR2 from the germline V gene are LNHDA and SQIVND (reference sequence). CDR3 size: 14 residues. Between the trimmed V and J ends, which lost 3 bases and 5 bases, there was a span of 14 bases. In DNA form, the CDR3 reads TGTGCCAGTAGTATTTGGGGCAACGAAAACGAGCAGTACTTC. Protein: CASSIWGNENEQYF.

This clone appeared a few times. J is TRBJ1-6 and V is TRBV27, with 7 bases fitting TRBD1. V lost 6 bases and J lost 6; bases outside the gene matches: 5. The CDR3 is made up of 14 amino acids. Per the germline V gene, CDR1 is MNHEY and CDR2 is SMNVEV (reference sequence). CDR3 in DNA: TGTGCCAGCAGCGGACAGGTCCTTAATTCACCCCTCCACTTT. As protein: CASSGQVLNSPLHF.

The chain has TRBV27 and TRBJ1-2, with a weak D call TRBD1 (5 bases). The CDR3 is made up of 15 amino acids. Deletions cut 0 bases from V and 8 bases from J, with 16 bases between. CDR1 is MNHEY, CDR2 SMNVEV, per germline (reference sequence). The CDR3 sequence is CASSLSYGRAGGYTF. The CDR3 nucleotides are TGTGCCAGCAGTTTATCGTATGGCAGGGCAGGCGGCTACACCTTC.

This clone was observed a handful of times. The chain carries TRBV28 and TRBJ2-5; 8 bases align to TRBD1. This CDR3 comprises 13 residues. The germline V gene has CDR1 MDHEN and CDR2 SYDVKM. The J segment lost 5 bases and the V segment lost 7 bases, leaving 6 bases of the junction unmatched. CDR3 in amino acids: CASTTQGDETQYF. The DNA for the CDR3 is TGTGCCAGCACCACACAGGGGGACGAGACCCAGTACTTC.

V and J are TRBV11-2 and TRBJ2-7; TRBD2 might be the D (5 bases). V lost 5 bases and J lost 0, with 17 bases in between. Germline V gene lookup returns CDR1 SGHAT and CDR2 FQNNGV. This CDR3 has 16 amino acids. For the CDR3, the DNA is TGTGCCAGCAGCCCCCGTGGGAAGCGGAGCTCCTACGAGCAGTACTTC. Translating gives CASSPRGKRSSYEQYF.

The chain combines TRBV7-9 with TRBJ2-3; 12 bases align to TRBD2. The CDR3 is 15 residues long. From germline, CDR1 is SEHNR and CDR2 FQNEAQ (reference sequence). The V segment lost 6 bases and the J segment 6 bases; nucleotides outside the gene matches: 7. DNA of the CDR3: TGTGCCAGCAGAACACTAGCGGGGGGCAACGATACGCAGTATTTT. This translates into CASRTLAGGNDTQYF.

This sequence joins TRBV30 and TRBJ1-2; tentatively, D is TRBD1 (6 bases). V lost 4 bases to trimming and J lost 0 bases, with 12 bases between them. The CDR3 has 14 residues. Per germline, CDR1 GTSNPN and CDR2 SVGIG (reference sequence). The CDR3: CAWTKDSSNYGYTF. In nucleotides, the CDR3 is TGTGCCTGGACTAAGGACAGCTCTAACTATGGCTACACCTTC.

The chain couples TRBV7-2 to TRBJ2-3; maybe TRBD2 (6 bases). V shed 5 bases and J shed 3 bases, with 21 bases lying between them. In germline, CDR1 is SGHTA, CDR2 FQGNSA. The CDR3 spans 17 residues. CDR3 coding DNA: TGTGCCAGCAGCGCTGTCATCTGGAGGGCTGGGACAGATACGCAGTATTTT. It specifies CASSAVIWRAGTDTQYF.

The chain is built from TRBV5-1 and TRBJ2-7, with 7 bases identical to TRBD2. The CDR3 consists of 14 residues. V shed 0 bases and J 5 bases; nucleotides not matched to a gene: 5. Germline CDR1 SGHRS, CDR2 YFSETQ. The CDR3 sequence: CASSLAARGDEQYF. The CDR3 coding sequence is TGCGCCAGCAGCTTGGCCGCCCGGGGGGACGAGCAGTACTTC. Together with reference TRBV5-1 and TRBJ2-7, the CDR3 gives the full variable domain: KAGVTQTPRYLIKTRGQQVTLSCSPISGHRSVSWYQQTPGQGLQFLFEYFSETQRNKGNFPGRFSGRQFSNSRSEMNVSTLELGDSALYLCASSLAARGDEQYFGPGTRLTVT.

The chain recombines TRBV7-2 with TRBJ2-4, with 8 positions matching TRBD1. Germline V lookup: CDR1 SGHTA, CDR2 FQGNSA. The trim removed 0 bases at V and 8 bases at J, leaving 0 bases unmatched. The CDR3 sequence is 13 residues long. CDR3: CASSLATGDIQYF. The CDR3 DNA reads TGTGCCAGCAGCTTAGCGACAGGGGACATTCAGTACTTC.

This chain uses TRBV7-2 with TRBJ1-2; a possible D gene is TRBD1 (5 bases). The CDR3 sequence is 13 residues long. Germline CDR1 is SGHTA and CDR2 is FQGNSA. The V and J ends lost 0 bases and 7 bases respectively, with 9 bases between them. The CDR3 bases are TGTGCCAGCAGCTTAGCGGGGGACTCTGGCTACACCTTC. Its protein product is CASSLAGDSGYTF.

The rearrangement uses TRBV19 and TRBJ2-7, with a weak D call TRBD2 (5 bases). V lost 4 bases and J 0 bases, leaving 13 bases between the germline ends. CDR1 is LNHDA and CDR2 is SQIVND in the germline V gene (reference sequence). The CDR3 is 15 amino acids. CDR3 DNA: TGTGCCAGTAGTACCGCACGGGATACCTCCTACGAGCAGTACTTC. Translated, it gives CASSTARDTSYEQYF. Together with reference TRBV19 and TRBJ2-7, the CDR3 gives the full variable domain: DGGITQSPKYLFRKEGQNVTLSCEQNLNHDAMYWYRQDPGQGLRLIYYSQIVNDFQKGDIAEGYSVSREKKESFPLTVTSAQKNPTAFYLCASSTARDTSYEQYFGPGTRLTVT.

The chain uses TRBV6-5 and TRBJ1-1; D uncertain. This CDR3 has 14 residues. From germline, CDR1 is MNHEY and CDR2 SVGAGI. Trimming removed 6 bases from V and 1 base from J, with 12 bases in between. CDR3 sequence (DNA): TGTGCCAGCAGAACGGTTCGGGGGAACACTGAAGCTTTCTTT. Translation: CASRTVRGNTEAFF.

The V and J genes are TRBV24-1 and TRBJ2-1; tentative D call: TRBD1 (6 bases). Trimming removed 3 bases from V and 6 bases from J, with 11 bases in between. Germline loops: CDR1 KGHDR, CDR2 SFDVKD. The CDR3 is 14 amino acids. CDR3 amino acids: CATSDGTRGNEQFF. CDR3 in DNA: TGTGCCACCAGTGATGGGACACGGGGCAATGAGCAGTTCTTC.

CDR3 sequence: CASSLGYGTAFYEQYF. In DNA, the CDR3 is TGTGCCAGCAGTTTGGGTTACGGGACAGCCTTCTACGAGCAGTACTTC. This sequence joins TRBV27 and TRBJ2-7, with TRBD1 matching 7 bases. In germline, CDR1 is MNHEY, CDR2 SMNVEV (reference sequence). V shed 3 bases, J shed 3 bases, and the junction held 11 bases outside the gene matches. This CDR3 comprises 16 residues.

V usage is TRBV9 and J usage is TRBJ2-2; TRBD2 is a possible D gene (5 bases). Germline CDR1 SGDLS, CDR2 YYNGEE. V dropped 3 bases and J dropped 6 bases, with 9 bases sitting between them. The CDR3 loop spans 13 amino acids. The CDR3 sequence: CASSAGGSGELFF. CDR3 bases: TGTGCCAGCAGCGCGGGCGGGTCCGGGGAGCTGTTTTTT.

The chain couples TRBV5-4 to TRBJ1-1; 9 bases are shared with TRBD1. V dropped 4 bases and J dropped 5; count of bases not matched to a gene: 9. The CDR3 has 15 amino acids. Germline V lookup: CDR1 SGHNT, CDR2 YYREEE (reference sequence). The CDR3 DNA is TGTGCCAGCAGCCTGCCCGACAGGGGGTATACTGAAGCTTTCTTT. Protein sequence: CASSLPDRGYTEAFF.

J is TRBJ1-1 and V is TRBV5-1; D is perhaps TRBD1 (5 bases). Trimming left V 2 bases short and J 3 bases short, with 8 bases between. The CDR3 spans 13 residues. Germline-derived CDR1 and CDR2 are SGHRS and YFSETQ. As DNA, the CDR3 is TGCGCCAGCAGCTTCGACAGCCACACTGAAGCTTTCTTT. This codes for CASSFDSHTEAFF.

The chain carries TRBV5-1 and TRBJ1-1, with 8 positions matching TRBD1. This CDR3 spans 14 amino acids. Germline trimming cut 5 bases from V and 4 bases from J; bases unmatched to any gene: 7. Germline CDR1 SGHRS, CDR2 YFSETQ. The CDR3 DNA sequence: TGCGCCAGCAGATCCGGGACAGGAGGCACTGAAGCTTTCTTT. It specifies CASRSGTGGTEAFF.

The chain recombines TRBV18 with TRBJ2-5, with TRBD2 matching over 10 bases. The germline V gene encodes CDR1 KGHSH and CDR2 LQKENI. The CDR3 sequence is 15 residues long. V lost 6 bases to trimming and J lost 4 bases; unmatched junction nucleotides: 8. This CDR3 is CASSILRTSGETQYF. In nucleotides, the CDR3 is TGTGCCAGCTCCATCCTTAGGACTAGCGGAGAGACCCAGTACTTC. Supplemented by reference TRBV18 and TRBJ2-5, the full variable domain reads NAGVMQNPRHLVRRRGQEARLRCSPMKGHSHVYWYRQLPEEGLKFMVYLQKENIIDESGMPKERFSAEFPKEGPSILRIQQVVRGDSAAYFCASSILRTSGETQYFGPGTRLLVL.

The rearrangement uses TRBV6-5 and TRBJ2-7, with 10 positions matching TRBD1. V shed 7 bases and J 5 bases; nucleotides not matched to a gene: 8. Germline assignment: CDR1 MNHEY and CDR2 SVGAGI. The CDR3 covers 14 residues. The CDR3 loop reads CASNSRDRGHEQYF. The CDR3 DNA sequence: TGTGCCAGCAACAGCCGGGACAGGGGCCACGAGCAGTACTTC.

The chain joins TRBV7-2 to TRBJ2-1; TRBD1 matches 8 bases. V lost 0 bases to trimming and J lost 7 bases; unmatched junction nucleotides: 14. This CDR3 contains 18 residues. Germline V gene lookup returns CDR1 SGHTA and CDR2 FQGNSA. CDR3 DNA sequence: TGTGCCAGCAGCTTAGCCGGGGTTGCGACAGGGGTAGGAAATGAGCAGTTCTTC. Its translation is CASSLAGVATGVGNEQFF.

This clone was recorded a few times. The chain employs TRBV19 and TRBJ2-5; 7 nucleotides match TRBD1. J was trimmed by 1 base and V by 5 bases; bases with no gene match: 1. CDR1 LNHDA and CDR2 SQIVND come from the germline V gene (reference sequence). The CDR3 consists of 13 residues. CDR3 bases: TGTGCCAGTAGTGGGACAGTCCAAGAGACCCAGTACTTC. Translation: CASSGTVQETQYF.

The V and J genes are TRBV30 and TRBJ2-2; 9 bases agree with TRBD1. Trimming at V came to 2 bases and at J to 8 bases, leaving 9 bases not matched to a gene. The CDR3 length is 15 residues. Germline CDR1 reads GTSNPN; CDR2 reads SVGIG (reference sequence). The CDR3 DNA reads as TGTGCCTGGAGTACTCGGGACAGGGAGACAGGGGAGCTGTTTTTT. It is translated as CAWSTRDRETGELFF.

This clone showed up just a few times. V is TRBV3-1 (or the pseudogene TRBV3-2) and J is TRBJ1-2; the D gene is possibly TRBD1 (6 bases). The germline V and J ends were trimmed by 7 bases and 5 bases, with 14 bases remaining between them. Germline V gene lookup returns CDR1 LGHDT and CDR2 YNNKEL (reference sequence). The CDR3 runs to 13 residues. The chain's CDR3 is CASKGTGPYGYTF. DNA of the CDR3: TGTGCCAGCAAGGGAACAGGGCCGTATGGCTACACCTTC.

The table lists this clone with a count of one. The chain is built from TRBV4-3 and TRBJ2-3; 8 nucleotides agree with TRBD2. Germline CDR1 is LGHNA and CDR2 is YSLEER. Unmatched junction bases numbered 7, after V lost 3 bases and J lost 2 bases. The CDR3 extends over 16 amino acids. Written as DNA, the CDR3 is TGCGCCAGCAGCCAGAGCAGCGGGGGCCTCACAGATACGCAGTATTTT. Translation: CASSQSSGGLTDTQYF.

V usage is TRBV10-3 and J usage is TRBJ1-6; tentatively, D is TRBD1 (6 bases). Germline CDR1 and CDR2: ENHRY and SYGVKD. This CDR3 is 15 amino acids long. V gave up 2 bases and J gave up 5 bases, with 10 bases separating them. This chain's CDR3 is CAISELAGDNSPLHF. DNA of the CDR3: TGTGCCATCAGTGAGCTGGCAGGGGATAATTCACCCCTCCACTTT.